The 14 T cell receptor beta chains given below trace back to one sample, sequenced in a study of T cells in Graves' hyperthyroidism and ophthalmopathy (dated by TCRdb to the late 2010s). The library was built by means of multiplex PCR. Instrument on record: Illumina HiSeq 2000. The TCR beta CDR3 regions were amplified from RNA transcripts. The first round of RT-PCR for the TCR CDR3 was performed with the HTBI primer set and the Qiagen OneStep RT-PCR kit. TCRdb trimmed the raw reads at Q25, called clones with MiXCR and kept productive beta chains. Records with the same CDR3 protein are collapsed into one entry carrying the most frequent genes and DNA. For this sample there are approximately 430,000 distinct CDR3 sequences; approximately 14% appear just once. The top ten clonotypes cover 13% to 15% of the sample. The sequencing sample was made of blood. These TCRs come from a woman younger than 35 with Graves' hyperthyroidism.

The rearrangement uses TRBV20-1 and TRBJ1-1, with a possible D match to TRBD1 (5 bases). CDR1 and CDR2 from the germline V gene are DFQATT and SNEGSKA (reference sequence). V dropped 6 bases and J dropped 3 bases, with 8 bases sitting between them. This CDR3 contains 11 residues. CDR3 sequence reads: CSAGGHTEAFF. CDR3 DNA: TGCAGTGCGGGGGGTCACACTGAAGCTTTCTTT.

This clonotype came up many times. V and J are TRBV18 and TRBJ1-3; unclear D gene. Trimming cost V 3 bases and J 2 bases, with 8 bases left between them. The CDR3 loop spans 14 amino acids. Germline CDR1 reads KGHSH; CDR2 reads LQKENI. CDR3 DNA: TGTGCCAGCTCACCTTCGACGGCTGGAAACACCATATATTTT. Translated, it gives CASSPSTAGNTIYF.

A few counts support this clonotype. V gene TRBV27 combines with J gene TRBJ2-7, with D hard to call. Trimming stripped 2 bases from V and 7 bases from J, with 15 bases between. This CDR3 is built from 14 residues. The germline gives CDR1 MNHEY, CDR2 SMNVEV (reference sequence). The DNA for the CDR3 is TGTGCCAGCAGTTTAAGAGTTTCCGGTTGGGAGCAGTACTTC. Amino acids: CASSLRVSGWEQYF.

This clonotype was seen repeatedly, ten times or more. V usage is TRBV27 and J usage is TRBJ2-1, with TRBD2 matching 10 bases. The CDR3 is made up of 15 amino acids. The V segment lost 5 bases and the J segment 5 bases; nucleotides outside the gene matches: 6. In germline, CDR1 is MNHEY, CDR2 SMNVEV (reference sequence). The CDR3 nucleotides are TGTGCCAGCAGTCCTCGGACTAGCGGAGACAATGAGCAGTTCTTC. Its translation: CASSPRTSGDNEQFF.

The table lists this clonotype with many counts. This rearrangement joins TRBV24-1 to TRBJ1-2; D might be TRBD1 (6 bases). The CDR3 spans 13 residues. Trimming left V 4 bases short and J 8 bases short, with 13 bases between. Germline-derived CDR1 and CDR2 are KGHDR and SFDVKD. In nucleotides, the CDR3 is TGTGCCACCAGTGACCCAGGGGACGTCGGCTACACCTTC. This codes for CATSDPGDVGYTF.

The chain combines TRBV11-2 with TRBJ2-7; tentative D call: TRBD2 (6 bases). The V and J ends lost 1 base and 3 bases respectively, with 13 bases between them. The CDR3 is made up of 15 amino acids. CDR1 is SGHAT and CDR2 is FQNNGV in the germline V gene. CDR3 sequence (DNA): TGTGCCAGCAGCTTAGGTCCCGGAGGGAGCTACGAGCAGTACTTC. Translation gives CASSLGPGGSYEQYF.

This clonotype has a count of ten or more. The chain joins TRBV11-2 to TRBJ1-2, with D perhaps TRBD1 (6 bases). The germline V gene encodes CDR1 SGHAT and CDR2 FQNNGV. The CDR3 contains 20 residues. Deletions cut 8 bases from V and 6 bases from J, with 37 bases between. This CDR3 reads CASRHVSWEGHRLEFDGYTF. The CDR3 region has the DNA TGTGCCAGCCGCCATGTTAGCTGGGAGGGACACCGTTTGGAATTCGATGGCTACACCTTC.

This clonotype came up once. The chain couples TRBV5-1 to TRBJ2-3; D tentatively reads TRBD1 or TRBD2 (6 bases each). The germline gives CDR1 SGHRS, CDR2 YFSETQ. The length of the CDR3 is 15 residues. Trimming took off 1 base at V and 1 base at J, with 10 bases between the two ends. The CDR3 protein is CASSLKGGGTDTQYF. Here the CDR3 DNA reads TGCGCCAGCAGCTTGAAGGGGGGCGGCACAGATACGCAGTATTTT.

The chain carries TRBV5-1 and TRBJ2-7; 8 bases line up with TRBD2. Germline lookup yields CDR1 SGHRS and CDR2 YFSETQ. With 3 bases clipped from V and 4 bases from J, the junction kept 18 bases outside the gene matches. This CDR3 contains 18 residues. CDR3: CASSSPSGSGSISYEQYF. The CDR3 nucleotides are TGCGCCAGCAGCTCCCCGTCGGGAAGCGGGAGTATAAGTTACGAGCAGTACTTC.

The V gene is TRBV19, the J gene TRBJ2-1; D is possibly TRBD1 or TRBD2 (6 bases each). The CDR3 covers 20 residues. V lost 1 base, J lost 5 bases, and 27 bases lay in between. CDR1 LNHDA and CDR2 SQIVND come from the germline V gene (reference sequence). CDR3 amino acids: CASSIVGGPSPRYQDNEQFF. The CDR3, as DNA: TGTGCCAGTAGTATAGTGGGGGGCCCTAGCCCCCGGTACCAGGACAATGAGCAGTTCTTC.

This chain connects TRBV12-3 or TRBV12-4 to TRBJ1-2; D gene unclear. Trimming removed 5 bases at V and 2 bases at J, with 9 bases between. The CDR3 is made up of 13 amino acids. CDR3 in DNA: TGTGCCAGCAGTCTCGATGAGAACTATGGCTACACCTTC. Translated: CASSLDENYGYTF.

The table lists this clonotype with many counts. The chain uses TRBV12-3 or TRBV12-4 and TRBJ1-1; TRBD1 matches 9 bases. The CDR3 consists of 14 residues. Germline trimming cut 5 bases from V and 5 bases from J; bases unmatched to any gene: 6. The CDR3 DNA reads as TGTGCCAGCAGTATACAGGGGGCGCTTACTGAAGCTTTCTTT. Translation: CASSIQGALTEAFF.

This clonotype was recorded at least ten times. The gene calls are TRBV12-3 or TRBV12-4 and TRBJ1-2, with a possible D match to TRBD1 (5 bases). CDR3 length equals 13 residues. Trimming shortened V by 4 bases and J by 4 bases, and 10 bases separated the two germline ends. CDR3: CASSSGASYGYTF. CDR3 sequence (DNA): TGTGCCAGCAGTTCCGGGGCGTCCTATGGCTACACCTTC.

This clonotype was found a few times. The chain joins TRBV18 to TRBJ2-4, with 14 bases fitting TRBD2. The CDR3 is 17 amino acids. Trimming took 2 bases from V and 4 from J; bases not matched to a gene: 4. Germline CDR1 is KGHSH and CDR2 is LQKENI. CDR3: CASSPGTSGRRKNIQYF. CDR3 sequence (DNA): TGTGCCAGCTCACCAGGGACTAGCGGGAGAAGAAAAAACATTCAGTACTTC.